Given below is one TCR beta chain in context. Trimming removed 0 bases from V and 2 bases from J; junction bases left unmatched: 7. From germline, CDR1 is SGHVS and CDR2 FQNEAQ. CDR3 length: 17 amino acids. In the authors' methods: By means of reference gene primer amplification, nucleated cell counts were estimated. TCRdb's table, derived via immunoSEQ multiplex PCR, lists solely in-frame clones and lacks some. V, J and clone size reflect that table, while D and trimming were determined from the DNA. The table includes under 200,000 clones, about 88% detected once. These data originate in a study of blood T cell repertoires in COVID-19. Study overall: Samples representing acute and convalescent COVID-19 were sourced from the United States, Italy and Spain.

V usage is TRBV7-8 and J usage is TRBJ1-5; 7 bases fit TRBD1. The receptor's source is a woman older than 75 with COVID-19, enrolled during active disease. Sequenced material: peripheral blood. This chain's CDR3 is CASSLAPRGFGNQPQHF. Here the CDR3 DNA reads TGTGCCAGCAGCTTAGCGCCCAGGGGGTTCGGCAATCAGCCCCAGCATTTT. The variable domain in full, completed from reference TRBV7-8 and TRBJ1-5, reads GAGVSQSPRYKVAKRGQDVALRCDPISGHVSLFWYQQALGQGPEFLTYFQNEAQLDKSGLPSDRFFAERPEGSVSTLKIQRTQQEDSAVYLCASSLAPRGFGNQPQHFGDGTRLSIL.